The 8 T cell receptor beta chains in this list originate from one sample, sequenced in a study of T cell responses to AZD1222 COVID-19 vaccine. Sequenced by immunoSEQ multiplex PCR; TCRdb stores in-frame clones only, minus some. The data show fewer than 150,000 clones, over 75% seen once. The sample consisted of peripheral blood, taken on day 0 of AZD1222 vaccination. These receptors originate from an adult in good health.

This clone has only a few counts. The chain has TRBV15 and TRBJ2-7; TRBD2 aligns across 9 bases. V lost 0 bases, J lost 1 base, and 1 base stayed unmatched. The CDR3 contains 15 residues. Germline CDR1 and CDR2: LNHNV and YYDKDF (reference sequence). The CDR3 region is CATSRDAGGSYEQYF. CDR3 coding DNA: TGTGCCACCAGCAGAGACGCGGGGGGGTCCTACGAGCAGTACTTC.

This chain connects TRBV19 to TRBJ1-1; 8 positions agree with TRBD1. The junction had 10 bases not matched to a gene; V was cut back by 3 bases and J by 4 bases. CDR3 length: 16 residues. Germline V lookup: CDR1 LNHDA, CDR2 SQIVND (reference sequence). In nucleotides, the CDR3 is TGTGCCAGTAGTATTCTCACAGGGGGTCAGGTCACTGAAGCTTTCTTT. Encoded protein: CASSILTGGQVTEAFF.

This clone appeared a single time. The J gene is TRBJ1-3, the V gene TRBV6-5; D might be TRBD1 (5 bases). Per the germline V gene, CDR1 is MNHEY and CDR2 is SVGAGI. The ends were cut back, 2 bases at V and 6 bases at J, with 11 bases in the middle. CDR3 length equals 14 residues. The CDR3 spells CASSYRGRPNTIYF. DNA for the CDR3: TGTGCCAGCAGTTACAGGGGAAGGCCAAACACCATATATTTT.

This clone was detected once. This chain connects TRBV15 to TRBJ1-3; 7 bases map to TRBD1. CDR3 length: 16 amino acids. Germline CDR1 LNHNV, CDR2 YYDKDF (reference sequence). J was trimmed by 1 base and V by 3 bases; bases with no gene match: 6. CDR3 protein: CATSSPGQASGNTIYF. The CDR3 coding sequence is TGTGCCACCAGCAGCCCCGGACAGGCTTCTGGAAACACCATATATTTT.

The chain joins TRBV7-2 to TRBJ1-2, with D possibly being TRBD1 (6 bases). Germline lookup yields CDR1 SGHTA and CDR2 FQGNSA. The V gene lost 1 base and the J gene lost 4 bases, with 10 bases spanning the gap. This CDR3 is 14 amino acids long. CDR3 sequence (DNA): TGTGCCAGCAGCTTAGACAGGGTTTCCTATGGCTACACCTTC. It yields the protein CASSLDRVSYGYTF.

The CDR3 bases are TGTGCCAGCAGTTACGTCGGAAGCGACTATGGCTACACCTTC. Translated: CASSYVGSDYGYTF. The chain is built from TRBV6-5 and TRBJ1-2; no firm D call. Trimming left V 2 bases short and J 3 bases short, with 10 bases between. The length of the CDR3 is 14 residues. From germline, CDR1 is MNHEY and CDR2 SVGAGI.

This clone was seen just once. The V gene is TRBV9, the J gene TRBJ2-6, with a tentative D call TRBD2 (5 bases). Germline V gene data show CDR1 as SGDLS and CDR2 as YYNGEE. CDR3 length: 19 residues. The V end lost 4 bases, the J end lost 1 base, and 21 bases lay between the germline ends. The CDR3 loop is CASSFRTGWDSSGANVLTF. CDR3 coding DNA: TGTGCCAGCAGCTTCCGGACGGGGTGGGATTCTTCTGGGGCCAACGTCCTGACTTTC.

The V call is TRBV24-1, the J call TRBJ2-1; 7 bases map to TRBD2. There are 14 residues in the CDR3. The trim removed 4 bases at V and 1 base at J, leaving 0 bases unmatched. Germline CDR1 and CDR2: KGHDR and SFDVKD. The DNA of the CDR3 is TGTGCCACCAGTGACGGGGGGTCCTACAATGAGCAGTTCTTC. This gives the protein CATSDGGSYNEQFF.